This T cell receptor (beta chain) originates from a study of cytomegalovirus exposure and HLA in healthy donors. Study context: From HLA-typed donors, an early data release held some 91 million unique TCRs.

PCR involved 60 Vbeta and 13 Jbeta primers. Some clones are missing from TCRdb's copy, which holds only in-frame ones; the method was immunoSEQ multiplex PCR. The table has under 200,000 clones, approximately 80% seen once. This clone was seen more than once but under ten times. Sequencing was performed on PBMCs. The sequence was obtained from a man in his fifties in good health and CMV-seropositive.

The CDR3: CASSQDSPGQGISWAFF. CDR3 bases: TGCGCCAGCAGCCAAGACAGCCCCGGGCAGGGGATTTCGTGGGCTTTCTTT. The chain joins TRBV4-1 to TRBJ1-1; a possible D gene is TRBD1 (6 bases). The CDR3 contains 17 residues. V lost 0 bases to trimming and J lost 11 bases, with 25 bases between them. Germline V gene sequence: CDR1 MGHRA, CDR2 YSYEKL.